This T cell receptor (beta chain) was documented in a study of immune cell composition in non-small cell lung cancer. Study-level points and caveats: Clones >0.5% enriched in tumour were rarer in adenocarcinoma (about 35%) than squamous (75%). No significant correlation existed between pack-years smoked and tumour clonality.

Germline V lookup: CDR1 SGHNT, CDR2 YYREEE (reference sequence). V trimming: 4 bases; J trimming: 0 bases; junction bases outside the gene matches: 8. The CDR3 consists of 16 residues. Points on this clone: Its antigen remains unknown.

TCRdb's table, derived via immunoSEQ multiplex PCR, lists solely in-frame clones and lacks some. The sample carries 15,000 or so clones, 55% to 75% recorded once. The sequenced sample was lung tumor tissue. The gene calls are TRBV5-4 and TRBJ1-1, with TRBD1 matching over 8 bases. The TCR comes from a human donor with non-small cell lung cancer. CDR3 bases: TGTGCCAGCAGCCTAGACAGGGGCGTTATGAACACTGAAGCTTTCTTT. Protein sequence: CASSLDRGVMNTEAFF.